The rows below give T cell receptor beta chains drawn from one sample of a study of cytomegalovirus exposure and HLA in healthy donors. Using immunoSEQ multiplex PCR, the repertoire was profiled, and TCRdb retains in-frame clones only, with some absent. The sample has 100,000 to 150,000 clones; 85% to 90% are singletons. The sample was PBMCs. Every receptor here comes from a man between 25 and 39 years old in good health and CMV-seronegative. CDR3s include the opening cysteine and the closing phenylalanine or tryptophan. The order of the fields is V gene, D gene, J gene, CDR3 protein. A D gene is named only where the DNA matches it firmly.

TRBV7-3,TRBD1,TRBJ2-1,CASSLSRDRDYNEQFF
TRBV27,TRBD1,TRBJ1-2,CASSLSGQGVYGYTF
TRBV7-7,.,TRBJ1-1,CASRKLGGPTEAFF
TRBV30,.,TRBJ1-1,CAWSVRNTEAFF
TRBV7-2,TRBD1,TRBJ1-5,CASSQGAGQGNQPQHF
TRBV6-1,.,TRBJ2-7,CASRIASSEQYF
TRBV2,.,TRBJ1-3,CASSEDSRAGNTIYF
TRBV6-1,TRBD1,TRBJ2-1,CASSGTGTGEQFF
TRBV7-9,.,TRBJ1-5,CASSLEGPGKGQPQHF
TRBV10-1,TRBD2,TRBJ2-7,CASSDGGVYEQYF
TRBV6-6,.,TRBJ2-7,CASSFQGQGDEQYF
TRBV4-3,TRBD2,TRBJ2-3,CASSQDTLTSGSTDTQYF
TRBV11-3,.,TRBJ2-5,CASSPQGTETQYF
TRBV9,.,TRBJ1-1,CASSLTGIMNTEAFF
TRBV19,.,TRBJ1-2,CASSIASLNYGYTF
TRBV6-6,.,TRBJ2-5,CASKPPGQETQYF
TRBV6-5,TRBD1,TRBJ1-1,CASSYQDPGGPEAFF
TRBV19,TRBD1,TRBJ1-5,CASNAGQGIQPQHF
TRBV2,.,TRBJ2-5,CASSEGGIRDSPVETQYF
TRBV27,TRBD1,TRBJ2-3,CASSPSSGTGTDTQYF
TRBV18,TRBD1,TRBJ2-1,CASSPATGILRNEQFF
TRBV11-3,.,TRBJ1-1,CASSSPGGTEAFF
TRBV5-1,TRBD1,TRBJ2-7,CASTLGQRSSYEQYF
TRBV6-1,TRBD1,TRBJ1-5,CASSDWGTGLWAQHF
TRBV5-1,.,TRBJ2-5,CASSHDAGRVQETQYF
TRBV29-1,.,TRBJ1-5,CSVSRKIGGNQPQHF
TRBV5-1,.,TRBJ2-2,CASSLVVGNTGELFF
TRBV14,.,TRBJ2-3,CASSQDPRGSTDTQYF
TRBV7-2,TRBD2,TRBJ2-4,CASSLETGLAGRVQYF
TRBV23-1,.,TRBJ2-7,CASSHPAPRDSPYEQYF
TRBV10-3,.,TRBJ2-7,CAISGGQRVPAYEQYF
TRBV5-6,.,TRBJ2-2,CASSFQTGELFF
TRBV7-6,.,TRBJ2-7,CASSLQGPTYEQYF
TRBV9,.,TRBJ1-6,CASSVRDNSPLHF
TRBV7-2,.,TRBJ1-1,CASSRQSNTEAFF
TRBV7-2,.,TRBJ2-7,CASSLAAEVAYEQYF
TRBV19,TRBD1,TRBJ1-5,CASSIWGQANQPQHF
TRBV6-5,.,TRBJ1-2,CASSYRGGYGYTF
TRBV5-4,.,TRBJ1-1,CASSFLGGSTEAFF
TRBV11-2,.,TRBJ2-5,CASSLVSGTQYF
TRBV18,TRBD1,TRBJ2-2,CASSLGTANTGELFF
TRBV30,.,TRBJ2-2,CAWSDGTFMNTGELFF
TRBV2,TRBD1,TRBJ1-2,CAGTRQGYGYTF
TRBV27,.,TRBJ1-2,CASSSRPQGLYGYTF
TRBV5-1,TRBD1,TRBJ1-2,CASSLDVSGTGVEGYTF
TRBV15,TRBD1,TRBJ2-3,CATSGQGATDTQYF
TRBV4-2,.,TRBJ1-1,CASSQDRRAREAFF
TRBV4-1,.,TRBJ2-1,CASSQKSDNEQFF